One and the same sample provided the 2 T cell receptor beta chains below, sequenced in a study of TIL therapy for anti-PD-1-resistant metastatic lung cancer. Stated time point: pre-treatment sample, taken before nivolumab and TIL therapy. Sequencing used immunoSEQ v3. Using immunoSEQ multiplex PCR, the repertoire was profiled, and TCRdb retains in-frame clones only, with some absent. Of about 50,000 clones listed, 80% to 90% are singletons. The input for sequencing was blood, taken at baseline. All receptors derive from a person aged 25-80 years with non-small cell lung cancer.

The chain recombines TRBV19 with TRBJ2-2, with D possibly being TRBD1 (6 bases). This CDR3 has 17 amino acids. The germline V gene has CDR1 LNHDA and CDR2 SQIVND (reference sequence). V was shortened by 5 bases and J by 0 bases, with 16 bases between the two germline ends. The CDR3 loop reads CASSARGQFANTGELFF. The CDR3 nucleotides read TGTGCCAGTAGTGCGAGAGGACAGTTCGCGAACACCGGGGAGCTGTTTTTT.

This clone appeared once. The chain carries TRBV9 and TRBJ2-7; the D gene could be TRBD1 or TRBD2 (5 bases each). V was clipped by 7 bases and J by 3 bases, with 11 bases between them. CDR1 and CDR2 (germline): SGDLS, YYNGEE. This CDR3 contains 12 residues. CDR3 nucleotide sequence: TGTGCCAGCTCCCGGGGCTACTACGAGCAGTACTTC. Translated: CASSRGYYEQYF.